This T cell receptor (beta chain) is drawn from a study of T cell responses to AZD1222 COVID-19 vaccine. Study conclusions and caveats: Spike-specific TCR breadth and depth went up after people got two AZD1222 doses. Most donors were white British, females outnumbered males, and clonal diversity was possibly underestimated.

Second-dose intervals near 4 or 12 weeks were combined. Assay: immunoSEQ multiplex PCR; the TCRdb copy retains only in-frame clones and omits some. The sample has about 89,000 clones; 70% to 90% are singletons. To note about this clone: Its specificity is not known. The same CDR3 also results from other DNA sequences found in this sample.

V was shortened by 6 bases and J by 5 bases, with 11 bases between the two germline ends. Germline V lookup: CDR1 KGHSH, CDR2 LQKENI. This CDR3 is built from 13 residues. The sample consisted of peripheral blood, taken 28 days after the second AZD1222 dose. The chain joins TRBV18 to TRBJ1-5; D is unclear. This TCR derives from an adult who received the AZD1222 COVID-19 vaccine. The CDR3, as DNA: TGTGCCAGCTCCCCCGGCCGGGATCAGCCCCAGCATTTT. Protein product: CASSPGRDQPQHF.